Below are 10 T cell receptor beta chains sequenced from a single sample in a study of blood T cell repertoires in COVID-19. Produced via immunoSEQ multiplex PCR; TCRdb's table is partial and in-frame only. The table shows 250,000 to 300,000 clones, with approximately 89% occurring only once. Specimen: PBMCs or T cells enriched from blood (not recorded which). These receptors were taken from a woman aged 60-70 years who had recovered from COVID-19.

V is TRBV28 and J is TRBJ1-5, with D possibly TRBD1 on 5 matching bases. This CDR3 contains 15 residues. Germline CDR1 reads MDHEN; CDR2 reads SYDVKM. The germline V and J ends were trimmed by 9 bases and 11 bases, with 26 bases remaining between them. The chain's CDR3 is CASRRGLGSQSAQHF. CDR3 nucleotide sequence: TGTGCCAGTAGGCGGGGCTTGGGCTCCCAGTCAGCCCAGCATTTT.

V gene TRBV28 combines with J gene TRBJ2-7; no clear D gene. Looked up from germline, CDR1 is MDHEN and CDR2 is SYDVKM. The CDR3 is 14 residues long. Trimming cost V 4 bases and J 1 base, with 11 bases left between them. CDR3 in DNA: TGTGCCAGCAGTTCCCCCGCCAGATCCTACGAGCAGTACTTC. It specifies CASSSPARSYEQYF.

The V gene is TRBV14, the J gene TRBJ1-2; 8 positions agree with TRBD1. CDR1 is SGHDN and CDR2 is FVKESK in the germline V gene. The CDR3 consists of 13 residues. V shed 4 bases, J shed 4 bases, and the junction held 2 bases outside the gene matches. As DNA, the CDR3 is TGTGCCAGCAGCCCCGGACAGGGCTATGGCTACACCTTC. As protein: CASSPGQGYGYTF.

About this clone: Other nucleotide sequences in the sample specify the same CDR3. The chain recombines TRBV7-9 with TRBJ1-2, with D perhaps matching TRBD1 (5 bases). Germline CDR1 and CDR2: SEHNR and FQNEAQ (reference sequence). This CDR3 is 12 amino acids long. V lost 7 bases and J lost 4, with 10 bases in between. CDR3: CASTRESYGYTF. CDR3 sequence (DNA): TGTGCCAGCACCAGGGAGAGCTATGGCTACACCTTC.

CDR3 sequence reads: CASSAGITMNTEAFF. The CDR3 DNA is TGTGCCAGCAGCGCCGGGATCACCATGAACACTGAAGCTTTCTTT. V is TRBV5-6 and J is TRBJ1-1; unclear D gene. Germline V gene lookup returns CDR1 SGHDT and CDR2 YYEEEE. V lost 4 bases to trimming and J lost 0 bases, with 13 bases between them. This CDR3 has 15 amino acids.

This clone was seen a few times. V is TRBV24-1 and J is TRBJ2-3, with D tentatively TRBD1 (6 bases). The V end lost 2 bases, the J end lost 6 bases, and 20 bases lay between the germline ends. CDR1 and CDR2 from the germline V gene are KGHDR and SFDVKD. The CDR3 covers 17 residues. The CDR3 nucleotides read TGTGCCACCAGTGATTGGGCAGCAGGGGCCCATTCTGATACGCAGTATTTT. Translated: CATSDWAAGAHSDTQYF.

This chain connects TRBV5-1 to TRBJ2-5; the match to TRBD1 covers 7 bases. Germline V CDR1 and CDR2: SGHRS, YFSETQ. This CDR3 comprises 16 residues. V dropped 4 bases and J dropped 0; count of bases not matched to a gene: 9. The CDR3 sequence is CASSPGRDSNQETQYF. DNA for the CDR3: TGCGCCAGCAGCCCCGGCCGGGACAGTAACCAAGAGACCCAGTACTTC.

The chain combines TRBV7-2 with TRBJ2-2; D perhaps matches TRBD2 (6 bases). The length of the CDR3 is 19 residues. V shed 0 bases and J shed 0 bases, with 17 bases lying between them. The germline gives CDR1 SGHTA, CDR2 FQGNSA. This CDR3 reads CASSLAREDGGTNTGELFF. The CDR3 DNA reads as TGTGCCAGCAGCTTAGCGCGGGAAGATGGCGGGACGAACACCGGGGAGCTGTTTTTT.

CDR3 loop: CASSQAGQALYGYTF. In DNA, the CDR3 is TGTGCCAGCAGCCAAGCGGGACAGGCCCTTTATGGCTACACCTTC. The J gene is TRBJ1-2, the V gene TRBV14; 8 positions agree with TRBD1. Germline CDR1 SGHDN, CDR2 FVKESK. Unmatched junction bases numbered 6, after V lost 1 base and J lost 5 bases. The CDR3 has 15 residues.

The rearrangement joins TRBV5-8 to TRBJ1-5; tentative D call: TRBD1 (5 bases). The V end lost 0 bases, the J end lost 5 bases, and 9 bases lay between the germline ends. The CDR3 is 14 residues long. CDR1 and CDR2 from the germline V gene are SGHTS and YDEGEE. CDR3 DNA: TGTGCCAGCAGCTTGGCCCGGGGGGATCAGCCCCAGCATTTT. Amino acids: CASSLARGDQPQHF.